One and the same sample provided the 28 T cell receptor beta chains below, sequenced in a study of control samples from healthy donors and cancer patients (dated by TCRdb to the early 2020s). The receptor library was made with the immunoSEQ multiplex PCR assay. Drawn from immuneACCESS, this table holds only the in-frame rearrangements with V and J called that TCRdb kept. Clones are partly lost; checked studies trace under half to an unresolved V gene and leave the rest unexplained. Across this sample there are fewer than 200,000 clones, with around 89% seen only once. Clones ranked in the top ten supply 1.1% to 1.5% of the sample. Source material: blood. The source is a woman aged 50 to 65 in good health.

The chain links TRBV7-2 to TRBJ2-5; D remains ambiguous. Trimming took off 1 base at V and 9 bases at J, with 9 bases between the two ends. CDR1 and CDR2 from the germline V gene are SGHTA and FQGNSA. The CDR3 is 12 residues long. The CDR3 reads CASSLDSIPQYF. The CDR3 region has the DNA TGTGCCAGCAGCTTAGATTCCATCCCCCAGTACTTC.

The V and J genes are TRBV15 and TRBJ2-7; 8 nucleotides line up with TRBD2. Trimming removed 1 base from V and 5 bases from J; junction bases left unmatched: 13. The CDR3 consists of 17 residues. CDR1 and CDR2 (germline): LNHNV, YYDKDF (reference sequence). CDR3 nucleotide sequence: TGTGCCACCAGCAGAGGGAATCCGGGGCTAGCGGGCCACGAGCAGTACTTC. It specifies CATSRGNPGLAGHEQYF. The full variable domain, in which reference TRBV15 and TRBJ2-7 provide the parts outside the CDR3, is DAMVIQNPRYQVTQFGKPVTLSCSQTLNHNVMYWYQQKSSQAPKLLFHYYDKDFNNEADTPDNFQSRRPNTSFCFLDIRSPGLGDTAMYLCATSRGNPGLAGHEQYFGPGTRLTVT.

The gene calls are TRBV20-1 and TRBJ1-2; no clear D. V dropped 5 bases and J dropped 5 bases, with 15 bases sitting between them. Germline V gene lookup returns CDR1 DFQATT and CDR2 SNEGSKA (reference sequence). The CDR3 has 13 residues. The CDR3 loop is CSAGVSPAYGYTF. CDR3 nucleotide sequence: TGCAGTGCTGGTGTTTCTCCCGCTTATGGCTACACCTTC.

The chain combines TRBV2 with TRBJ1-4; TRBD1 agrees at 7 bases. The CDR3 is 13 residues long. J was trimmed by 4 bases and V by 6 bases; bases with no gene match: 2. The germline V gene encodes CDR1 SNHLY and CDR2 FYNNEI. The CDR3 protein is CASRTGYNEKLFF. CDR3 nucleotide sequence: TGTGCCAGCAGGACAGGGTATAATGAAAAACTGTTTTTT.

This chain joins TRBV28 and TRBJ1-2; 8 nucleotides agree with TRBD1. Germline V gene lookup returns CDR1 MDHEN and CDR2 SYDVKM. The CDR3 length is 14 residues. V shed 8 bases, J shed 5 bases, and the junction held 10 bases outside the gene matches. CDR3 protein: CASGGTGGLYGYTF. The DNA for the CDR3 is TGTGCCAGCGGGGGGACAGGCGGGCTTTATGGCTACACCTTC.

V is TRBV6-2 or TRBV6-3 and J is TRBJ2-3; D gene ambiguous. This CDR3 has 16 amino acids. Trimming removed 4 bases at V and 2 bases at J, with 16 bases between. Per germline, CDR1 MNHEY and CDR2 SVGEGT. In DNA, the CDR3 is TGTGCCAGCAGTTCCTTAACAACCCGATCCACAGATACGCAGTATTTT. Protein sequence: CASSSLTTRSTDTQYF.

The chain combines TRBV6-5 with TRBJ2-6, with D unclear. V gave up 5 bases and J gave up 0 bases, with 5 bases separating them. The germline gives CDR1 MNHEY, CDR2 SVGAGI. This CDR3 contains 14 residues. As DNA, the CDR3 is TGTGCCAGCAGTCTAAGCTCTGGGGCCAACGTCCTGACTTTC. It codes for CASSLSSGANVLTF.

The CDR3 nucleotides read TGTGCCAGCAGTGTTGAGGGCTATAGGACAGGGGGCGTCAATGAGCAGTTCTTC. This translates into CASSVEGYRTGGVNEQFF. The V call is TRBV2, the J call TRBJ2-1; 11 bases agree with TRBD1. Germline V lookup: CDR1 SNHLY, CDR2 FYNNEI. This CDR3 comprises 18 residues. J was trimmed by 6 bases and V by 4 bases; bases with no gene match: 14.

This chain links TRBV28 with TRBJ1-2; no definite D call. Trimming removed 3 bases from V and 7 bases from J, with 9 bases in between. Germline CDR1 MDHEN, CDR2 SYDVKM. This CDR3 has 12 residues. CDR3: CASSFSDRGYTF. For the CDR3, the DNA is TGTGCCAGCAGTTTTTCGGATCGTGGCTACACCTTC.

The chain links TRBV7-3 to TRBJ1-1; the D gene is possibly TRBD1 (5 bases). V lost 5 bases and J 6 bases, leaving 13 bases between the germline ends. The CDR3 is 13 residues long. Germline CDR1 is SGHTA and CDR2 is FQGTGA. CDR3 coding DNA: TGTGCCAGCAGCGGGGGACCGAGGGCTGAAGCTTTCTTT. Translated: CASSGGPRAEAFF.

The count of this clone is one. The V gene is TRBV30, the J gene TRBJ2-1; weak D call: TRBD2 (6 bases). The ends were cut back, 0 bases at V and 8 bases at J, with 17 bases in the middle. The CDR3 has 15 amino acids. CDR1 and CDR2 (germline): GTSNPN, SVGIG (reference sequence). The CDR3: CAWSVPRRGPYEQFF. The DNA of the CDR3 is TGTGCCTGGAGTGTTCCCCGGCGGGGTCCATATGAGCAGTTCTTC. Looking up the rest from reference TRBV30 and TRBJ2-1 gives the full variable domain: SQTIHQWPATLVQPVGSPLSLECTVEGTSNPNLYWYRQAAGRGLQLLFYSVGIGQISSEVPQNLSASRPQDRQFILSSKKLLLSDSGFYLCAWSVPRRGPYEQFFGPGTRLTVL.

The chain links TRBV11-2 to TRBJ1-2; D possibly corresponds to TRBD1 (5 bases). Germline CDR1 is SGHAT and CDR2 is FQNNGV. The ends were cut back, 1 base at V and 5 bases at J, with 17 bases in the middle. This CDR3 region has 16 residues. The CDR3 DNA follows: TGTGCCAGCAGCTTAGGGGACGCAGCTTTTGGGTATGGCTACACCTTC. Translation: CASSLGDAAFGYGYTF.

This clone was picked up one time. Its ends do not fully match the called genes, so a read error is possible. The genes are TRBV5-1 and TRBJ2-3; TRBD2 matches at 9 bases. The CDR3 sequence is 17 residues long. In germline, CDR1 is SGHRS, CDR2 YFSETQ. CDR3 DNA sequence: TGCGCCCGCAGCGCTGGGGGCGGCGGGGGGGCTAAAGATACGCAGTATTTT. It yields the protein CARSAGGGGGAKDTQYF.

The rearrangement joins TRBV2 to TRBJ2-3, with 9 bases identical to TRBD1. The germline V gene has CDR1 SNHLY and CDR2 FYNNEI. The junction had 7 bases not matched to a gene; V was cut back by 7 bases and J by 2 bases. This CDR3 spans 15 amino acids. CDR3 in DNA: TGTGCCAGCATTGGGTGGACAGGGGCCACAGATACGCAGTATTTT. Translation gives CASIGWTGATDTQYF.

This chain joins TRBV3-1 (or the pseudogene TRBV3-2) and TRBJ1-4, with 8 bases aligning to TRBD1. The trim removed 0 bases at V and 2 bases at J, leaving 11 bases unmatched. Looked up from germline, CDR1 is LGHDT and CDR2 is YNNKEL (reference sequence). CDR3 length equals 19 residues. The CDR3 bases are TGTGCCAGCAGCCAAGATCTGGTCCCGCAGGGGGCGACTAATGAAAAACTGTTTTTT. Translation gives CASSQDLVPQGATNEKLFF.

The chain employs TRBV3-1 (or the pseudogene TRBV3-2) and TRBJ2-4, with a tentative D call TRBD2 (5 bases). Germline CDR1 LGHDT, CDR2 YNNKEL (reference sequence). The germline V and J ends were trimmed by 2 bases and 6 bases, with 5 bases remaining between them. This CDR3 is built from 12 residues. The CDR3 protein is CASSQSGNIQYF. CDR3 coding DNA: TGTGCCAGCAGCCAAAGCGGAAACATTCAGTACTTC.

The chain employs TRBV10-3 and TRBJ1-5, with 10 bases identical to TRBD1. This CDR3 is built from 17 residues. V shed 4 bases, J shed 2 bases, and the junction held 8 bases outside the gene matches. Per germline, CDR1 ENHRY and CDR2 SYGVKD. Here the CDR3 DNA reads TGTGCCATCAGTGGGGGACAGGGGAGTAGGGGCAATCAGCCCCAGCATTTT. It codes for CAISGGQGSRGNQPQHF.

The genes are TRBV29-1 and TRBJ1-4, with 7 bases matching TRBD1. J was trimmed by 5 bases and V by 7 bases; bases with no gene match: 7. CDR3 length: 13 residues. From germline, CDR1 is SQVTM and CDR2 ANQGSEA. The CDR3 protein is CSGMGQPNEKLFF. As DNA, the CDR3 is TGCAGCGGTATGGGACAGCCGAATGAAAAACTGTTTTTT.

The J gene is TRBJ1-5, the V gene TRBV29-1; no clear D gene. The CDR3 runs 13 residues. Germline-derived CDR1 and CDR2 are SQVTM and ANQGSEA. V dropped 4 bases and J dropped 2 bases, with 9 bases sitting between them. The CDR3 loop reads CSVGGGGNQPQHF. The CDR3 DNA reads as TGCAGCGTTGGCGGTGGGGGCAATCAGCCCCAGCATTTT.

The chain has TRBV7-2 and TRBJ2-5, with 12 nucleotides matching TRBD2. J was trimmed by 2 bases and V by 2 bases; bases with no gene match: 0. There are 15 residues in the CDR3. CDR1 SGHTA and CDR2 FQGNSA come from the germline V gene. The CDR3 sequence is CASSLLAGGQETQYF. Written as DNA, the CDR3 is TGTGCCAGCAGCTTACTAGCGGGGGGGCAAGAGACCCAGTACTTC.

The chain couples TRBV24-1 to TRBJ1-5; D is unclear. The V end lost 4 bases, the J end lost 7 bases, and 7 bases lay between the germline ends. The length of the CDR3 is 12 residues. Germline CDR1 KGHDR, CDR2 SFDVKD. CDR3 in amino acids: CATSEPGQPQHF. DNA of the CDR3: TGTGCCACCAGTGAACCAGGACAGCCCCAGCATTTT.

The rearrangement joins TRBV6-1 to TRBJ2-7; 9 bases align to TRBD1. V was clipped by 3 bases and J by 2 bases; unmatched bases: 2. Germline values: CDR1 MNHNS, CDR2 SASEGT. The CDR3 sequence is 14 residues long. The CDR3 is CASSDGQGPYEQYF. CDR3 DNA: TGTGCCAGCAGTGATGGACAGGGGCCCTACGAGCAGTACTTC.

The genes are TRBV6-6 and TRBJ2-5; 12 nucleotides match TRBD2. J lost 5 bases, V lost 9 bases, and 7 bases had no gene match. The length of the CDR3 is 14 residues. From germline, CDR1 is MNHNY and CDR2 SVGAGI (reference sequence). Here the CDR3 reads CASRLAGAVETQYF. DNA of the CDR3: TGTGCCAGTCGACTAGCGGGAGCAGTGGAGACCCAGTACTTC.

This rearrangement joins TRBV4-3 to TRBJ2-7, with 11 bases fitting TRBD1. Trimming took 4 bases from V and 6 from J; bases not matched to a gene: 5. Germline loops: CDR1 LGHNA, CDR2 YSLEER. The CDR3 extends over 14 amino acids. The CDR3 here is CASSPGQGAAEQYF. The CDR3 DNA is TGCGCCAGCAGCCCTGGACAGGGGGCGGCCGAGCAGTACTTC.

The chain is built from TRBV27 and TRBJ1-5; the D gene is possibly TRBD1 (6 bases). The CDR3 has 15 residues. Germline V gene sequence: CDR1 MNHEY, CDR2 SMNVEV (reference sequence). Between the trimmed V and J ends, which lost 5 bases and 7 bases, there was a span of 18 bases. DNA for the CDR3: TGTGCCAGCAGTCCCCGGGCAGGGGTGCACCAGCCCCAGCATTTT. Translated: CASSPRAGVHQPQHF.

This chain joins TRBV6-5 and TRBJ1-1; perhaps TRBD1 as D (5 bases). The germline V and J ends were trimmed by 6 bases and 4 bases, with 15 bases remaining between them. Germline-derived CDR1 and CDR2 are MNHEY and SVGAGI. This CDR3 has 14 amino acids. The CDR3 DNA reads TGTGCCAGCAGGCTACAGTTTGGGGCCACTGAAGCTTTCTTT. This translates into CASRLQFGATEAFF.

The rearrangement joins TRBV7-2 to TRBJ1-4; 11 positions agree with TRBD1. The CDR3 has 18 amino acids. V dropped 5 bases and J dropped 1; count of bases not matched to a gene: 9. Germline V gene lookup returns CDR1 SGHTA and CDR2 FQGNSA. The CDR3 is CASSTPPGTGGTNEKLFF. DNA of the CDR3: TGTGCCAGCAGCACCCCCCCGGGGACAGGGGGAACTAATGAAAAACTGTTTTTT.

This chain uses TRBV4-3 with TRBJ1-5; D not certain. Germline CDR1 is LGHNA and CDR2 is YSLEER. The CDR3 sequence is 16 residues long. Trimming took off 0 bases at V and 9 bases at J, with 18 bases between the two ends. In DNA, the CDR3 is TGCGCCAGCAGCCAAGAGAGAGATAACGCCGGATGGCCCCAGCATTTT. It translates to CASSQERDNAGWPQHF.